These 25 T cell receptor beta chains were sequenced from one sample in a study of blood T cell repertoires in COVID-19. The protocol was immunoSEQ multiplex PCR, while the TCRdb copy is restricted to in-frame clones and leaves out a portion. The table includes 140,000 to 150,000 clones, about 89% detected once. The sequenced sample consisted of peripheral blood. These TCRs come from a man aged 60 to 69 with active or convalescent COVID-19.

The V gene is TRBV7-3, the J gene TRBJ1-2; D gene ambiguous. This CDR3 contains 13 residues. V shed 5 bases and J shed 4 bases, with 11 bases lying between them. Germline CDR1 and CDR2: SGHTA and FQGTGA. CDR3 protein: CASSPRVGYGYTF. The CDR3 region has the DNA TGTGCCAGCAGCCCGAGGGTTGGCTATGGCTACACCTTC.

The V call is TRBV27, the J call TRBJ1-3; possible D gene TRBD1, 6 bases. Deletions cut 6 bases from V and 0 bases from J, with 12 bases between. The germline CDR1 and CDR2 sequences are MNHEY and SMNVEV (reference sequence). The CDR3 is made up of 15 amino acids. CDR3: CASRAGDLSGNTIYF. In nucleotides, the CDR3 is TGTGCCAGCAGGGCAGGGGACCTCTCTGGAAACACCATATATTTT.

V usage is TRBV29-1 and J usage is TRBJ1-2; possible D gene TRBD1, 6 bases. Per germline, CDR1 SQVTM and CDR2 ANQGSEA. This CDR3 comprises 15 residues. The V and J ends lost 0 bases and 5 bases respectively, with 16 bases between them. Here the CDR3 reads CSVEDVRGKSYGYTF. The CDR3 nucleotides read TGCAGCGTTGAAGATGTAAGGGGGAAGTCGTATGGCTACACCTTC.

CDR3 protein: CASSGRDTQYF. The DNA of the CDR3 is TGTGCCAGCTCTGGGAGAGATACGCAGTATTTT. The chain carries TRBV27 and TRBJ2-3; weak D call: TRBD2 (5 bases). V lost 8 bases and J lost 5, with 8 bases in between. Per the germline V gene, CDR1 is MNHEY and CDR2 is SMNVEV (reference sequence). This CDR3 has 11 residues.

The CDR3 protein is CASREGAVFDEQFF. The CDR3, as DNA: TGTGCCAGCAGGGAGGGGGCAGTGTTTGATGAGCAGTTCTTC. The chain carries TRBV2 and TRBJ2-1; D is possibly TRBD1 (7 bases). Germline V lookup: CDR1 SNHLY, CDR2 FYNNEI. Trimming pared 6 bases from V and 8 bases from J, leaving 17 bases between. This CDR3 has 14 residues.

The rearrangement joins TRBV24-1 to TRBJ1-5; possibly TRBD1 for D (5 bases). Trimming stripped 3 bases from V and 0 bases from J, with 8 bases between. CDR3 length: 15 residues. From germline, CDR1 is KGHDR and CDR2 SFDVKD. The CDR3 DNA sequence: TGTGCCACCAGTGATGACAGTTATAGCAATCAGCCCCAGCATTTT. Its protein is CATSDDSYSNQPQHF.

This sequence joins TRBV27 and TRBJ2-7, with 10 bases that match TRBD1. CDR1 and CDR2 from the germline V gene are MNHEY and SMNVEV (reference sequence). The CDR3 is 14 amino acids. V trimming: 6 bases; J trimming: 4 bases; junction bases outside the gene matches: 6. Here the CDR3 DNA reads TGTGCCAGCAGAAGACCGGGACAGGGGTACGAGCAGTACTTC. This gives the protein CASRRPGQGYEQYF.

The chain is built from TRBV28 and TRBJ1-5; 7 nucleotides line up with TRBD1. The J segment lost 6 bases and the V segment lost 4 bases, leaving 15 bases of the junction unmatched. This CDR3 is 17 amino acids long. Germline V gives CDR1 MDHEN, CDR2 SYDVKM. CDR3: CASSSRTGLEGGQPQHF. CDR3 DNA sequence: TGTGCCAGCAGTTCCAGGACAGGTCTGGAAGGGGGTCAGCCCCAGCATTTT.

V and J are TRBV7-9 and TRBJ1-2; 9 bases map to TRBD1. CDR3 length: 15 residues. Per the germline V gene, CDR1 is SEHNR and CDR2 is FQNEAQ (reference sequence). J was trimmed by 8 bases and V by 2 bases; bases with no gene match: 9. CDR3 protein: CASSLLTGGDRGYTF. In DNA form, the CDR3 reads TGTGCCAGCAGCTTATTGACAGGGGGAGACCGAGGCTACACCTTC.

The chain has TRBV19 and TRBJ1-4, with no clear D. Trimming pared 3 bases from V and 4 bases from J, leaving 9 bases between. The CDR3 runs 14 residues. Germline values: CDR1 LNHDA, CDR2 SQIVND (reference sequence). In nucleotides, the CDR3 is TGTGCCAGTAGTATCATACAGTTTAATGAAAAACTGTTTTTT. As protein: CASSIIQFNEKLFF.

V usage is TRBV9 and J usage is TRBJ1-5; TRBD1 aligns across 10 bases. Germline lookup yields CDR1 SGDLS and CDR2 YYNGEE. J gave up 0 bases and V 2 bases, and 2 bases lay outside the gene matches. The CDR3 is 16 residues long. The CDR3 DNA sequence: TGTGCCAGCAGCGTCGGGACAGGGGTTAGCAATCAGCCCCAGCATTTT. Residues: CASSVGTGVSNQPQHF.

The chain couples TRBV2 to TRBJ2-7, with a weak D call TRBD1 (6 bases). Germline CDR1 is SNHLY and CDR2 is FYNNEI. Deletions cut 8 bases from V and 2 bases from J, with 16 bases between. The CDR3 runs to 14 residues. CDR3 sequence: CASPKGVGAYEQYF. Written as DNA, the CDR3 is TGTGCCAGCCCGAAGGGGGTGGGGGCCTACGAGCAGTACTTC.

V usage is TRBV6-5 and J usage is TRBJ1-6, with D tentatively TRBD1 (5 bases). Trimming left V 7 bases short and J 4 bases short, with 14 bases between. The CDR3 length is 15 residues. Germline CDR1 and CDR2: MNHEY and SVGAGI. The CDR3 nucleotides read TGTGCCAGCACTTTTGGGGCAGAGTATAATTCACCCCTCCACTTT. Translating gives CASTFGAEYNSPLHF.

This chain connects TRBV18 to TRBJ2-3, with TRBD2 matching over 7 bases. The CDR3 runs 15 residues. Trimming at V came to 8 bases and at J to 6 bases, leaving 14 bases not matched to a gene. CDR1 is KGHSH, CDR2 LQKENI, per germline. The CDR3 reads CASRHRDGGKDTQYF. The CDR3 DNA follows: TGTGCCAGCCGCCACCGGGACGGGGGGAAGGATACGCAGTATTTT.

This chain connects TRBV7-5 to TRBJ2-3; the DNA was not used to check the table's D call, TRBD2. TRBV7-5 is tagged as a pseudogene. The CDR3 covers 14 residues. CDR3 amino acids: CVRSCRDREDTQYF. The CDR3 coding sequence is TGTGTCAGAAGCTGCCGCGACCGGGAAGATACGCAGTATTTT.

The rearrangement links TRBV10-2 to TRBJ1-1; D may be TRBD1 (5 bases). Per germline, CDR1 WSHSY and CDR2 SAAADI. The CDR3 runs 15 residues. The germline V and J ends were trimmed by 0 bases and 5 bases, with 13 bases remaining between them. The CDR3 sequence: CASSESSQGKTEAFF. The DNA of the CDR3 is TGCGCCAGCAGTGAGTCATCGCAGGGTAAGACTGAAGCTTTCTTT.

This chain uses TRBV7-2 with TRBJ1-2, with 8 positions matching TRBD1. Germline trimming cut 7 bases from V and 4 bases from J; bases unmatched to any gene: 8. Germline V CDR1 and CDR2: SGHTA, FQGNSA. There are 14 residues in the CDR3. DNA for the CDR3: TGTGCCAGCACCTTCAGGGACAGGCCCTATGGCTACACCTTC. Translated: CASTFRDRPYGYTF.

In its sample, this clone was seen once. The rearrangement joins TRBV6-1 to TRBJ1-5, with D possibly being TRBD1 (5 bases). CDR1 and CDR2 from the germline V gene are MNHNS and SASEGT. This CDR3 is 17 amino acids long. Trimming pared 0 bases from V and 1 base from J, leaving 13 bases between. CDR3 in amino acids: CASSEAQARGSNQPQHF. The CDR3 coding sequence is TGTGCCAGCAGTGAAGCGCAGGCCCGGGGGAGCAATCAGCCCCAGCATTTT.

This chain connects TRBV6-5 to TRBJ2-3; TRBD1 is a possible D gene (6 bases). CDR1 MNHEY and CDR2 SVGAGI come from the germline V gene. This CDR3 contains 14 residues. V dropped 7 bases and J dropped 3 bases, with 14 bases sitting between them. Here the CDR3 reads CASKRQERTDTQYF. CDR3 DNA sequence: TGTGCCAGCAAGAGACAGGAAAGAACAGATACGCAGTATTTT.

The chain recombines TRBV2 with TRBJ1-2; 10 bases agree with TRBD1. Trimming cost V 8 bases and J 7 bases; bases outside gene matches: 10. CDR1 is SNHLY and CDR2 is FYNNEI in the germline V gene. This CDR3 comprises 14 residues. The CDR3 DNA follows: TGTGCCAGCGGATCGGGACAGGGGATAGGTGGCTACACCTTC. This gives the protein CASGSGQGIGGYTF.

The chain carries TRBV4-3 and TRBJ1-2; no clear D gene. Trimming removed 0 bases at V and 5 bases at J, with 16 bases between. This CDR3 contains 16 residues. Per germline, CDR1 LGHNA and CDR2 YSLEER. The CDR3 loop reads CASSQDVRLKFYGYTF. The CDR3 nucleotides are TGCGCCAGCAGCCAAGATGTCAGACTTAAATTTTATGGCTACACCTTC.

The V call is TRBV6-5, the J call TRBJ1-1; 7 nucleotides match TRBD1. V gave up 6 bases and J gave up 8 bases; unmatched junction bases: 6. Germline assignment: CDR1 MNHEY and CDR2 SVGAGI. The CDR3 covers 12 residues. CDR3 DNA sequence: TGTGCCAGCAGCGGGACAGTCCGGGAAGCTTTCTTT. As protein: CASSGTVREAFF.

The chain has TRBV7-6 and TRBJ2-3; 8 bases match TRBD2. V was clipped by 5 bases and J by 10 bases; unmatched bases: 14. The CDR3 extends over 15 amino acids. In germline, CDR1 is SGHVS, CDR2 FNYEAQ. The CDR3 nucleotides read TGTGCCAGCAGCCCGGGGGGACCGGGACTAGGAGCGCAGTATTTT. Translation gives CASSPGGPGLGAQYF.

V and J are TRBV5-5 and TRBJ1-2, with 9 bases aligning to TRBD1. V shed 6 bases and J 5 bases; nucleotides not matched to a gene: 5. The CDR3 runs 13 residues. Germline CDR1 SGHKS, CDR2 YYEKEE (reference sequence). The CDR3 loop reads CASNTGQGYGYTF. For the CDR3, the DNA is TGTGCCAGCAACACGGGACAGGGTTATGGCTACACCTTC.

The chain uses TRBV28 and TRBJ2-7, with TRBD1 identical over 11 bases. The J segment lost 0 bases and the V segment lost 6 bases, leaving 10 bases of the junction unmatched. The CDR3 has 17 amino acids. The germline V gene has CDR1 MDHEN and CDR2 SYDVKM. The CDR3 nucleotides are TGTGCCAGCAGCCAACCCGGACAGGGGGCGGGCTCCTACGAGCAGTACTTC. As protein: CASSQPGQGAGSYEQYF. The complete variable domain, with remaining parts taken from reference TRBV28 and TRBJ2-7, reads DVKVTQSSRYLVKRTGEKVFLECVQDMDHENMFWYRQDPGLGLRLIYFSYDVKMKEKGDIPEGYSVSREKKERFSLILESASTNQTSMYLCASSQPGQGAGSYEQYFGPGTRLTVT.